The clone carrying this TCR beta chain occurred a few times. Its antigen is unidentified. For the second PCR, which ran for roughly 7 to 11 cycles, a sample-barcoded 5' primer and a J-beta primer mix were used. Carrying 12 random nucleotides, a template-switch adaptor labeled each individual cDNA molecule. TCRdb re-called the 5' RACE reads with MiXCR, one entry per CDR3 protein. The data show fewer than 700,000 distinct CDR3 sequences, about 43% seen once. The V gene end was trimmed by 2 bases and the J gene end by 5 bases; junction bases not matched to a gene: 5. CDR3 size: 14 residues. Germline V gene lookup returns CDR1 MNHEY and CDR2 SVGAGI. The people who gave samples were healthy Caucasians from Russia, aged roughly 6 to 90. The data belong to a study of blood T cells in healthy people across ages. Overall study: Capture via template switching afforded approximately one barcoded beta molecule per two T cells.

Findings and limits, study-wide: More naive CD4+ cells and higher diversity were found in long-lived than in aged donors.

The sample comprised blood. The sequence was obtained from a man of 80 years or more in good health. The chain employs TRBV6-5 and TRBJ2-5; TRBD2 agrees at 7 bases. This CDR3 reads CASSYGGGMETQYF. Written as DNA, the CDR3 is TGTGCCAGCAGTTACGGGGGGGGGATGGAGACCCAGTACTTC.